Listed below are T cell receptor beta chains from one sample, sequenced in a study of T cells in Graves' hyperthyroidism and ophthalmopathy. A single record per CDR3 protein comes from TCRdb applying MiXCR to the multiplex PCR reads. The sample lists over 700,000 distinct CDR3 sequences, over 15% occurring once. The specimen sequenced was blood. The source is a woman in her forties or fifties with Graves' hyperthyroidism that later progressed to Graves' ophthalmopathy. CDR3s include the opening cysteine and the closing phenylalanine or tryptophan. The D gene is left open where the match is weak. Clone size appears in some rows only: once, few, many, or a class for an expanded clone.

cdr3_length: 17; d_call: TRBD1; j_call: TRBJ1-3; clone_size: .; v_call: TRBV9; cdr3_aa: CASSASGTVFFGNTIYF; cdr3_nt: TGTGCCAGCAGCGCATCCGGGACAGTCTTTTTCGGAAACACCATATATTTT
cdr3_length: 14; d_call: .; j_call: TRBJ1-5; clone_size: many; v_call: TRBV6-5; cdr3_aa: CASSYSTDNQPQHF; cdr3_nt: TGTGCCAGCAGTTACTCGACGGATAATCAGCCCCAGCATTTT
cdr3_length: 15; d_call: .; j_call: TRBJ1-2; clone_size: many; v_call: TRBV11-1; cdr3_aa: CASSRTRAQGYGYTF; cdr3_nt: TGTGCCAGCAGCCGAACTAGAGCACAGGGCTATGGCTACACCTTC
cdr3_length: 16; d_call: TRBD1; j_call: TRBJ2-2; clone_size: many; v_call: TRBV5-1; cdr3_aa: CASSSSGTGGTGELFF; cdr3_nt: TGCGCCAGCAGCTCATCCGGGACAGGGGGCACCGGGGAGCTGTTTTTT
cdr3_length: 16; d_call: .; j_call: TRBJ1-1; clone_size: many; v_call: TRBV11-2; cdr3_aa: CASSLGTWTDNTEAFF; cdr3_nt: TGTGCCAGCAGCTTAGGGACTTGGACGGATAACACTGAAGCTTTCTTT
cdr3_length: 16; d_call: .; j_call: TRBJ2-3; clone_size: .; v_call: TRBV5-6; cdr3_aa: CASSLSGVGGTDTQYF; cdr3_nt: TGTGCCAGCAGCTTGAGTGGGGTTGGAGGGACAGATACGCAGTATTTT
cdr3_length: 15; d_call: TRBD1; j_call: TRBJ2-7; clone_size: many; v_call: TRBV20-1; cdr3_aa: CSASWTGGRTYEQYF; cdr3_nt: TGCAGTGCTAGCTGGACAGGGGGGCGTACCTACGAGCAGTACTTC
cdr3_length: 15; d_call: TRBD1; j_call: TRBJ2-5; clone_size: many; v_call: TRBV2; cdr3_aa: CASSPRGQQQETQYF; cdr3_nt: TGTGCCAGCAGCCCAAGGGGACAGCAGCAAGAGACCCAGTACTTC
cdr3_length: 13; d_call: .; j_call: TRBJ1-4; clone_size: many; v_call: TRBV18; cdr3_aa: CASSPPEDEKLFF; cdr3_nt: TGTGCCAGCTCACCACCGGAAGATGAAAAACTGTTTTTT
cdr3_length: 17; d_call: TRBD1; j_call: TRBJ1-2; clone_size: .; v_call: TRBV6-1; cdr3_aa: CASSPSPSGQGAYGYTF; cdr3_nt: TGTGCCAGCAGCCCCTCGCCCAGTGGACAGGGGGCTTATGGCTACACCTTC
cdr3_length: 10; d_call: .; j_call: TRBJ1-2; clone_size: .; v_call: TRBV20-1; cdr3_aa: CSASRGGYTF; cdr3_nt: TGCAGTGCCAGCAGGGGAGGCTACACCTTC
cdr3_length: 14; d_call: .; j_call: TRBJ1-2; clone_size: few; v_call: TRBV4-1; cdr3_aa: CASSQEFSNYGYTF; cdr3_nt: TGCGCCAGCAGCCAAGAATTCAGTAACTATGGCTACACCTTC
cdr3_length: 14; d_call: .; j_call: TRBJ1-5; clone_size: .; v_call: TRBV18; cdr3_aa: CASSSMDVRQPQHF; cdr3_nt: TGTGCCAGCTCTAGCATGGACGTCCGCCAGCCCCAGCATTTT
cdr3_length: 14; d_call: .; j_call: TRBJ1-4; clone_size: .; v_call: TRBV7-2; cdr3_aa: CASSTQRLGEELFF; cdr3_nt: TGTGCCAGCAGCACCCAGAGACTGGGTGAAGAACTGTTTTTT
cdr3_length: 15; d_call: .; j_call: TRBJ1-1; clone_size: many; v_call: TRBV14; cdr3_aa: CASSPRQLSNTEAFF; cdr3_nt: TGTGCCAGCAGCCCCCGCCAGCTCTCGAACACTGAAGCTTTCTTT
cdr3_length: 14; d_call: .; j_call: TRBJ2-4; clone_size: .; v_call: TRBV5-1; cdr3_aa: CASSLDGGSDIQYF; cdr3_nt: TGCGCCAGCAGCTTGGACGGGGGATCGGACATTCAGTACTTC
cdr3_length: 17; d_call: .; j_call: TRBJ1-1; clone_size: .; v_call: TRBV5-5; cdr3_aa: CASSLRGGTRLNTEAFF; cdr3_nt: TGTGCCAGCAGCTTGAGAGGGGGGACTCGATTGAACACTGAAGCTTTCTTT
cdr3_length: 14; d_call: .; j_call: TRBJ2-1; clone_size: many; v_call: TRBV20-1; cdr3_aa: CSARDLGTHNEQFF; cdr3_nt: TGCAGTGCTAGAGATCTGGGAACCCACAATGAGCAGTTCTTC
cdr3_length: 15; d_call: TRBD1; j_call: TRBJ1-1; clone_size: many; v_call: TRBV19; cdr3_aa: CASSTGTGLYTEAFF; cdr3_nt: TGTGCCAGTAGTACGGGGACAGGACTTTACACTGAAGCTTTCTTT
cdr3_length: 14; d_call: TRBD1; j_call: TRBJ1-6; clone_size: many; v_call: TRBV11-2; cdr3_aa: CASSSGTGYTPLHF; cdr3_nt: TGTGCCAGCAGCTCCGGGACAGGGTACACACCCCTCCACTTT
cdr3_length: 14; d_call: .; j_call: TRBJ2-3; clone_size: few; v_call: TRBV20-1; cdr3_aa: CSARQKGSTDTQYF; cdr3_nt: TGCAGTGCTAGGCAGAAAGGTAGCACAGATACGCAGTATTTT
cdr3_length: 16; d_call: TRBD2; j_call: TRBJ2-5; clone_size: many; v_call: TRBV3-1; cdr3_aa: CASSRGTSGGMETQYF; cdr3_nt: TGTGCCAGCAGCCGGGGGACTAGCGGGGGAATGGAGACCCAGTACTTC
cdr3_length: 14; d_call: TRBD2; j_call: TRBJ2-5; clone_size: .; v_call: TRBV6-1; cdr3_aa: CASNIAGGYETQYF; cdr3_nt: TGTGCCAGCAATATAGCGGGGGGGTATGAGACCCAGTACTTC
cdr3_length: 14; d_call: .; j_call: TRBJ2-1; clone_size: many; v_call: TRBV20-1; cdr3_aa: CSASPDPANYEQFF; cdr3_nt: TGCAGTGCTAGTCCGGATCCCGCGAATTATGAGCAGTTCTTC
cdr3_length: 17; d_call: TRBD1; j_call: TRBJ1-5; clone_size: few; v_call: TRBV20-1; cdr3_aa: CSARKRTGLYSNQPQHF; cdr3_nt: TGCAGTGCTAGAAAAAGGACAGGACTTTATAGCAATCAGCCCCAGCATTTT
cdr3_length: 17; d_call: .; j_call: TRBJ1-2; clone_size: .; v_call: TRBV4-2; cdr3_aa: CASSQVNRRSGNYGYTF; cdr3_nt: TGTGCCAGCAGCCAAGTAAACCGACGATCGGGTAACTATGGCTACACCTTC
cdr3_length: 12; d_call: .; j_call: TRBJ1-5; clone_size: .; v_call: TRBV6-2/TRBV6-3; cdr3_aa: CASRIGTQPQHF; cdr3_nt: TGTGCCAGCAGAATAGGGACCCAGCCCCAGCATTTT
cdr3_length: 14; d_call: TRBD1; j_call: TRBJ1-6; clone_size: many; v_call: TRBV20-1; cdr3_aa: CSASGQEINSPLHF; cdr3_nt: TGCAGTGCTTCCGGACAGGAGATTAATTCACCCCTCCACTTT
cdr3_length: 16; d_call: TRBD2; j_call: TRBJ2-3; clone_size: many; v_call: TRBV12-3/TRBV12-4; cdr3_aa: CASSPWTSGSTDTQYF; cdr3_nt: TGTGCCAGCAGTCCGTGGACTAGCGGAAGCACAGATACGCAGTATTTT
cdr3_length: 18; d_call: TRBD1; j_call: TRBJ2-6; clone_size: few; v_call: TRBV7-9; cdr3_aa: CASSPRGTVGRGANVLTF; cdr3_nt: TGTGCCAGCAGCCCAAGGGGGACAGTTGGTAGAGGGGCCAACGTCCTGACTTTC
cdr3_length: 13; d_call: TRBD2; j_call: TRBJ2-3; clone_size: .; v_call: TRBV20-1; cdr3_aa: CSARLAGTDTQYF; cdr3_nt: TGCAGTGCTAGGCTAGCGGGGACAGATACGCAGTATTTT
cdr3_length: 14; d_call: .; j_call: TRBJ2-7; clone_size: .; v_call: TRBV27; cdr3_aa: CASSGNRDLYEQYF; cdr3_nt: TGTGCCAGCAGTGGAAACAGGGATCTCTACGAGCAGTACTTC
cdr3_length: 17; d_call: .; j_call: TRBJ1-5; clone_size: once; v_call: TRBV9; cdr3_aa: CASSVGGGGYSNQPQHF; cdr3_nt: TGTGCCAGCAGCGTAGGGGGAGGAGGTTATAGCAATCAGCCCCAGCATTTT
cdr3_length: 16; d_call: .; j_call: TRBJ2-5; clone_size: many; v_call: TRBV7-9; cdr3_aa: CASSRTDLSGRETQYF; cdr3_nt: TGTGCCAGCAGCCGAACGGACCTTTCAGGCAGGGAGACCCAGTACTTC
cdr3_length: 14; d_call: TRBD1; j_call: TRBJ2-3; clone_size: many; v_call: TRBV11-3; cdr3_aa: CASSSTGTEDTQYF; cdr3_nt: TGTGCCAGCAGCTCAACCGGGACAGAAGATACGCAGTATTTT
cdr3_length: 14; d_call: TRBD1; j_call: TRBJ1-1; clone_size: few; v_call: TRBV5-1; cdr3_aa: CASSIGQGSAEAFF; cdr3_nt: TGCGCCAGCAGCATTGGACAGGGGTCCGCTGAAGCTTTCTTT
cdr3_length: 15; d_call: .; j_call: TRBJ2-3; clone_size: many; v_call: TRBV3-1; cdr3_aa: CASSQRDISTDTQYF; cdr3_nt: TGTGCCAGCAGCCAACGGGACATCTCCACAGATACGCAGTATTTT
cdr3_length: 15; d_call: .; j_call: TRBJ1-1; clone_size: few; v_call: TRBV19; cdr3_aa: CASSITPGHYTEAFF; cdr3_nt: TGTGCCAGTAGTATTACCCCAGGGCATTACACTGAAGCTTTCTTT
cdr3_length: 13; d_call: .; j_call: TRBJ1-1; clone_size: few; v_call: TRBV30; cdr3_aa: CAWSVTEVTEAFF; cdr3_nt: TGTGCCTGGAGTGTAACCGAGGTCACTGAAGCTTTCTTT
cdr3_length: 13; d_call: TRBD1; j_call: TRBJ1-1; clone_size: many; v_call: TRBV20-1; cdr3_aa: CSALGQGSTEAFF; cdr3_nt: TGCAGTGCCCTGGGACAGGGGAGCACTGAAGCTTTCTTT
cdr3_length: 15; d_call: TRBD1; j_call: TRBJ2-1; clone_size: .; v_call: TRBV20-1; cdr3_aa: CSALPGQGAANEQFF; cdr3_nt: TGCAGTGCTCTACCGGGACAGGGGGCAGCTAATGAGCAGTTCTTC
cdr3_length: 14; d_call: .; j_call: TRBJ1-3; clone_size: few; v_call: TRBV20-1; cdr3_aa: CSALTGGAGNTIYF; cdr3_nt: TGCAGTGCTCTGACAGGAGGGGCTGGAAACACCATATATTTT
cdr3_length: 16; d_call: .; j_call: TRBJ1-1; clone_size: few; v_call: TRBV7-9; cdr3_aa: CASSARPDGTLDEAFF; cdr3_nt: TGTGCCAGCAGCGCCCGGCCCGACGGGACCCTGGACGAAGCTTTCTTT
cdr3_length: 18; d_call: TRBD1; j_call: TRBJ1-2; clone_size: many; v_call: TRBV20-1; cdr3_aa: CSARPMRDRGLRHYGYTF; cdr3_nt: TGCAGTGCTAGACCCATGCGGGACAGGGGGCTTCGACACTATGGCTACACCTTC
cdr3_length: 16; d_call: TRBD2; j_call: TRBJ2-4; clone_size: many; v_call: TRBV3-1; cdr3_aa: CASSQGGGGGGDIQYF; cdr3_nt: TGTGCCAGCAGCCAAGGGGGGGGAGGTGGCGGCGACATTCAGTACTTC
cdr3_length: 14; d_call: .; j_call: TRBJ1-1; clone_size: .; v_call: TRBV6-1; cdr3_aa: CASSDATVNTEAFF; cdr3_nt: TGTGCCAGCAGTGACGCGACGGTGAACACTGAAGCTTTCTTT
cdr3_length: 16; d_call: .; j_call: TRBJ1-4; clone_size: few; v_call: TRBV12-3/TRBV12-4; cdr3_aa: CASSLQGLSTNEELFF; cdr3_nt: TGTGCCAGCAGTCTCCAGGGGCTCTCAACTAATGAAGAACTGTTTTTT
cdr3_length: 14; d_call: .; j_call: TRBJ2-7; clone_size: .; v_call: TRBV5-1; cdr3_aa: CASSLGTAAYEQYF; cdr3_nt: TGCGCCAGCAGCTTGGGGACGGCCGCCTACGAGCAGTACTTC
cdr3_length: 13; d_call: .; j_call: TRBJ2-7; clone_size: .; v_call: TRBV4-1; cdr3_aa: CASSTSSSYEQYF; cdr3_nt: TGCGCCAGCAGCACCAGTTCTTCCTACGAGCAGTACTTC
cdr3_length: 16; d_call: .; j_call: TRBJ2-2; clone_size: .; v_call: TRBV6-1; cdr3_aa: CASTSARQQGPGELFF; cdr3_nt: TGTGCCAGCACCTCAGCCCGCCAACAGGGTCCCGGGGAGCTGTTTTTT
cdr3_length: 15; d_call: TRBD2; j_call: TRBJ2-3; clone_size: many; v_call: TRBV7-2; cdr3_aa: CASSLWLAGSDTQYF; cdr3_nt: TGTGCCAGCAGCTTATGGCTAGCGGGATCAGATACGCAGTATTTT
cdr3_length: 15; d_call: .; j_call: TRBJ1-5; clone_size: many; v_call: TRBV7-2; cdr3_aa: CASSSGVTSNQPQHF; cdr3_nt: TGTGCCAGCAGCTCAGGGGTAACAAGCAATCAGCCCCAGCATTTT
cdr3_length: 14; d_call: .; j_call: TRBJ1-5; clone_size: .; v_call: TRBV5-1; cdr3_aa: CASIVGQINQPQHF; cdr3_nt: TGCGCCAGCATTGTAGGGCAGATCAATCAGCCCCAGCATTTT
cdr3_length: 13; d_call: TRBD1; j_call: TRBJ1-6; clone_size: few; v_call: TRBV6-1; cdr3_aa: CASSRGTDSPLHF; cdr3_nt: TGTGCCAGCAGCAGAGGGACAGATTCACCCCTCCACTTT
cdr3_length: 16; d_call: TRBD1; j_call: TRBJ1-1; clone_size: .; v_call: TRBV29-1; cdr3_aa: CSANNPDRELNTEAFF; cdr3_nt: TGCAGCGCTAACAACCCGGACAGGGAGTTGAACACTGAAGCTTTCTTT
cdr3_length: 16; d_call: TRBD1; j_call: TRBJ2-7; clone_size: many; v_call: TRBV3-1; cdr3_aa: CASSQDPGQGSYEQYF; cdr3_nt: TGTGCCAGCAGCCAAGACCCGGGACAGGGGTCCTACGAGCAGTACTTC